The 6 T cell receptor beta chains below come from one sample, sequenced in a study of blood T cell repertoires in COVID-19. Here immunoSEQ multiplex PCR was the method, and the copy in TCRdb shows in-frame clones only, minus some. The sample gives roughly 160,000 clones, approximately 91% of which show up once; around 5% is in the top ten. The material sequenced was peripheral blood. The source is a man younger than 30 with COVID-19, enrolled during active disease.

The chain combines TRBV25-1 with TRBJ2-7; tentative D call: TRBD1 (6 bases). There are 12 residues in the CDR3. CDR1 is MGHDK, CDR2 SYGVNS, per germline. Trimming shortened V by 3 bases and J by 8 bases, and 11 bases separated the two germline ends. The CDR3 loop is CASSDFRGQQYF. In DNA form, the CDR3 reads TGTGCCAGCAGTGATTTCAGGGGCCAGCAGTACTTC.

Only a few counts were recorded for this clone. The genes are TRBV24-1 and TRBJ2-1; TRBD2 aligns across 12 bases. The ends lost 6 bases at V and 8 bases at J; junction bases unmatched: 7. Germline V gene sequence: CDR1 KGHDR, CDR2 SFDVKD. This CDR3 has 15 residues. The CDR3 sequence is CATSRRLAGDHEQFF. CDR3 nucleotides: TGTGCCACCAGTCGGAGACTAGCGGGAGATCATGAGCAGTTCTTC.

This clone was seen a single time. The chain has TRBV5-6 and TRBJ1-2, with unresolved D. Per the germline V gene, CDR1 is SGHDT and CDR2 is YYEEEE. Trimming cost V 2 bases and J 8 bases, with 10 bases left between them. This CDR3 region has 12 residues. CDR3 region: CASSFQVTGYTF. The CDR3 nucleotides read TGTGCCAGCAGCTTCCAGGTGACCGGCTACACCTTC.

The genes are TRBV5-1 and TRBJ2-2; 8 bases match TRBD1. This CDR3 region has 18 residues. Trimming cost V 0 bases and J 5 bases; bases outside gene matches: 12. Germline-derived CDR1 and CDR2 are SGHRS and YFSETQ. The CDR3 is CASSLGATRGRYTGELFF. In DNA, the CDR3 is TGCGCCAGCAGCTTGGGGGCGACCAGGGGGCGGTATACCGGGGAGCTGTTTTTT.

The chain couples TRBV29-1 to TRBJ2-4; TRBD1 matches at 11 bases. Germline V gene data show CDR1 as SQVTM and CDR2 as ANQGSEA. V dropped 0 bases and J dropped 9; count of bases not matched to a gene: 10. The CDR3 has 16 residues. The chain's CDR3 is CSVEDVGQGVRLIQYF. DNA for the CDR3: TGCAGCGTTGAAGACGTGGGACAGGGGGTTCGGCTCATTCAGTACTTC.

Only a few counts were recorded for this clone. The V and J genes are TRBV30 and TRBJ2-2; 14 bases align to TRBD2. Germline assignment: CDR1 GTSNPN and CDR2 SVGIG (reference sequence). Trimming took 4 bases from V and 5 from J; bases not matched to a gene: 3. The CDR3 covers 15 residues. The CDR3 loop is CAWKTSGRETGELFF. Here the CDR3 DNA reads TGTGCCTGGAAGACTAGCGGGAGGGAGACCGGGGAGCTGTTTTTT.